The 18 T cell receptor beta chains given below trace back to one sample, sequenced in a study of blood T cell repertoires in COVID-19. Produced via immunoSEQ multiplex PCR; TCRdb's table is partial and in-frame only. The sample contains approximately 250,000 clones, 80% to 90% of which appear only once. Input material: peripheral blood. These receptors were taken from a man aged 35 to 55 who had recovered from COVID-19.

The chain carries TRBV27 and TRBJ1-1; D is ambiguous. This CDR3 spans 14 amino acids. Germline V gene data show CDR1 as MNHEY and CDR2 as SMNVEV (reference sequence). Trimming pared 3 bases from V and 0 bases from J, leaving 8 bases between. The chain's CDR3 is CASSLSRLNTEAFF. The CDR3 nucleotides are TGTGCCAGCAGTTTGTCCAGATTGAACACTGAAGCTTTCTTT.

The genes are TRBV5-4 and TRBJ2-7; 8 nucleotides align to TRBD1. The CDR3 runs 13 residues. With 5 bases clipped from V and 3 bases from J, the junction kept 4 bases outside the gene matches. CDR1 and CDR2 from the germline V gene are SGHNT and YYREEE (reference sequence). CDR3 nucleotides: TGTGCCAGCAGGTCACAGGGGGTCTACGAGCAGTACTTC. This sequence encodes CASRSQGVYEQYF.

The chain carries TRBV5-4 and TRBJ2-3; 7 bases match TRBD2. The V gene end was trimmed by 3 bases and the J gene end by 1 base; junction bases not matched to a gene: 8. This CDR3 spans 16 amino acids. Germline V gene sequence: CDR1 SGHNT, CDR2 YYREEE (reference sequence). Here the CDR3 DNA reads TGTGCCAGCAGCTCTCGGCGGGGGAGCGGCACAGATACGCAGTATTTT. Translation: CASSSRRGSGTDTQYF.

CDR3: CAWSVRLIAGLSYEQYF. The CDR3 DNA follows: TGTGCCTGGAGTGTACGGTTGATAGCGGGCCTCTCCTACGAGCAGTACTTC. The J gene is TRBJ2-7, the V gene TRBV30; TRBD2 matches 7 bases. The CDR3 length is 17 residues. Germline CDR1 and CDR2: GTSNPN and SVGIG (reference sequence). V was pared by 0 bases and J by 0 bases, with 11 bases of the junction left unmatched.

The chain combines TRBV27 with TRBJ2-7, with 10 bases identical to TRBD1. The CDR3 has 13 residues. J gave up 6 bases and V 6 bases, and 5 bases lay outside the gene matches. The germline gives CDR1 MNHEY, CDR2 SMNVEV (reference sequence). DNA of the CDR3: TGTGCCAGCAGGGGGACAGGGGCGGGCGAGCAGTACTTC. Protein sequence: CASRGTGAGEQYF.

This chain joins TRBV7-9 and TRBJ1-3; D is possibly TRBD1 (6 bases). CDR1 and CDR2 from the germline V gene are SEHNR and FQNEAQ (reference sequence). The CDR3 totals 13 residues. Trimming took off 6 bases at V and 2 bases at J, with 8 bases between the two ends. The CDR3 loop reads CASRGQPGNTIYF. CDR3 nucleotides: TGTGCCAGCAGAGGACAGCCTGGAAACACCATATATTTT.

V is TRBV27 and J is TRBJ2-7; TRBD1 matches at 7 bases. CDR1 and CDR2 from the germline V gene are MNHEY and SMNVEV (reference sequence). The CDR3 runs to 13 residues. The V segment lost 3 bases and the J segment 4 bases; nucleotides outside the gene matches: 3. The DNA of the CDR3 is TGTGCCAGCAGTTTTGGGGACAGATACGAGCAGTACTTC. It codes for CASSFGDRYEQYF.

The chain combines TRBV12-5 with TRBJ1-2; 8 bases agree with TRBD1. The junction had 6 bases not matched to a gene; V was cut back by 6 bases and J by 0 bases. Germline V gene sequence: CDR1 LGHNT, CDR2 FRNRAP. The CDR3 spans 15 residues. The CDR3 DNA sequence: TGTGCTAGTGGGCCCCGGGACAGGACTAACTATGGCTACACCTTC. Its translation: CASGPRDRTNYGYTF.

As regards this clone: Within the sample, other DNA sequences also encode this same CDR3. This rearrangement joins TRBV12-3 or TRBV12-4 to TRBJ1-1, with unresolved D. The V gene lost 5 bases and the J gene lost 3 bases, with 10 bases spanning the gap. The CDR3 is 13 residues long. The CDR3 spells CASSLTGDTEAFF. The CDR3 DNA follows: TGTGCCAGCAGTCTTACCGGGGACACTGAAGCTTTCTTT.

This clone has only a few counts. The chain carries TRBV5-4 and TRBJ2-1; TRBD2 matches at 11 bases. With V trimmed by 2 bases and J by 4 bases, 8 bases remained unmatched. The CDR3 runs to 17 residues. Germline V gives CDR1 SGHNT, CDR2 YYREEE (reference sequence). The CDR3 protein is CASSLPFSGRGYNEQFF. The CDR3 DNA reads TGTGCCAGCAGCTTACCTTTTAGCGGGAGGGGGTACAATGAGCAGTTCTTC.

V usage is TRBV5-4 and J usage is TRBJ1-1; 9 bases fit TRBD1. Germline values: CDR1 SGHNT, CDR2 YYREEE (reference sequence). V lost 4 bases and J lost 3; bases outside the gene matches: 7. The CDR3 has 15 residues. CDR3 loop: CASSPTDRGDTEAFF. The DNA of the CDR3 is TGTGCCAGCAGCCCCACGGACAGGGGAGACACTGAAGCTTTCTTT.

V usage is TRBV14 and J usage is TRBJ1-1; the D gene is possibly TRBD1 (5 bases). Per the germline V gene, CDR1 is SGHDN and CDR2 is FVKESK. V was pared by 4 bases and J by 1 base, with 16 bases between. The CDR3 extends over 16 amino acids. CDR3 sequence: CASSLRQGRTNTEAFF. CDR3 in DNA: TGTGCCAGCAGCCTCCGTCAGGGAAGGACGAACACTGAAGCTTTCTTT.

V is TRBV9 and J is TRBJ2-3, with D possibly being TRBD1 (6 bases). V was clipped by 1 base and J by 6 bases, with 12 bases between them. CDR1 SGDLS and CDR2 YYNGEE come from the germline V gene. The CDR3 has 14 amino acids. The CDR3 sequence is CASSVSGGADTQYF. DNA of the CDR3: TGTGCCAGCAGCGTATCTGGGGGCGCGGATACGCAGTATTTT.

The chain is built from TRBV5-1 and TRBJ2-5; D is perhaps TRBD1 (6 bases). V was pared by 3 bases and J by 5 bases, with 17 bases between. This CDR3 spans 15 amino acids. In germline, CDR1 is SGHRS, CDR2 YFSETQ. The CDR3 region has the DNA TGCGCCAGCAGCTCGGCTCTACAGGGCGCCGAGACCCAGTACTTC. Amino acids: CASSSALQGAETQYF.

V gene TRBV27 combines with J gene TRBJ2-5; tentative D call: TRBD2 (6 bases). Germline CDR1 reads MNHEY; CDR2 reads SMNVEV (reference sequence). The germline V and J ends were trimmed by 1 base and 0 bases, with 12 bases remaining between them. This CDR3 comprises 16 residues. The DNA of the CDR3 is TGTGCCAGCAGTTTATGGGGGGATACACACCAAGAGACCCAGTACTTC. It specifies CASSLWGDTHQETQYF.

V usage is TRBV6-1 and J usage is TRBJ2-7, with D perhaps TRBD1 (5 bases). CDR3 length equals 17 residues. Germline V gives CDR1 MNHNS, CDR2 SASEGT. Trimming removed 0 bases from V and 3 bases from J, with 18 bases in between. CDR3 in amino acids: CASSEAFSQGIIYEQYF. CDR3 nucleotide sequence: TGTGCCAGCAGTGAAGCTTTTTCTCAGGGAATCATCTACGAGCAGTACTTC.

The chain has TRBV6-2 or TRBV6-3 and TRBJ2-7; D unclear. V was clipped by 5 bases and J by 4 bases, with 9 bases between them. CDR3 length equals 12 residues. From germline, CDR1 is MNHEY and CDR2 SVGEGT. CDR3 protein: CASSTLGYEQYF. CDR3 sequence (DNA): TGTGCCAGCAGTACCCTAGGATACGAGCAGTACTTC.

This chain connects TRBV6-6 to TRBJ1-5; TRBD1 aligns across 9 bases. The CDR3 totals 15 residues. V dropped 4 bases and J dropped 3; count of bases not matched to a gene: 4. Germline-derived CDR1 and CDR2 are MNHNY and SVGAGI (reference sequence). CDR3 bases: TGTGCCAGCAGTTTGGGACAGGGCCTCAATCAGCCCCAGCATTTT. It translates to CASSLGQGLNQPQHF.